These 32 T cell receptor beta chains came from one sample sequenced in a study of post-analysis software for immune sequencing data. Study conclusions and caveats: TRBV segments more frequent in patients than in controls numbered several and included TRBV5-6, TRBV5-1 and TRBV20-1.

Unique molecular identifiers tagged the TCR beta cDNA libraries. TCRdb reanalysed the PCR reads using MiXCR and keeps one entry per CDR3 protein. Found here are approximately 440,000 distinct CDR3 sequences, roughly 45% of them singletons; the top ten hold around 10%. These TCRs' antigens remain unknown. The source material was blood. These receptors came from a girl between 10 and 17 years old with multiple sclerosis.

In regard to this clonotype: One end of the junction does not line up with germline, which may come from a read error. CDR3 sequence reads: CTSSPGGSSYEQYF. The CDR3, as DNA: TGCACCAGCAGCCCCGGCGGTTCCTCCTACGAGCAGTACTTC. The V call is TRBV5-1, the J call TRBJ2-4; no definite D call. The end of the DNA fits TRBJ2-7 better, so the J call may be wrong. Germline-derived CDR1 and CDR2 are SGHRS and YFSETQ. The CDR3 has 14 residues.

V usage is TRBV5-1 and J usage is TRBJ2-7, with TRBD1 identical over 10 bases. The V segment lost 4 bases and the J segment 3 bases; nucleotides outside the gene matches: 7. Germline CDR1 and CDR2: SGHRS and YFSETQ. The CDR3 runs 15 residues. The CDR3 region is CASSGRQGADYEQYF. As DNA, the CDR3 is TGCGCCAGCAGCGGGAGACAGGGGGCGGACTACGAGCAGTACTTC.

The gene calls are TRBV27 and TRBJ2-7, with D perhaps TRBD1 (6 bases). The germline CDR1 and CDR2 sequences are MNHEY and SMNVEV (reference sequence). The CDR3 contains 14 residues. V dropped 4 bases and J dropped 2 bases, with 12 bases sitting between them. In nucleotides, the CDR3 is TGTGCCAGCAGTTCACAGGGAGCCACCTACGAGCAGTACTTC. Protein product: CASSSQGATYEQYF.

This chain uses TRBV29-1 with TRBJ1-4; TRBD1 matches at 8 bases. This CDR3 is 13 amino acids long. Germline lookup yields CDR1 SQVTM and CDR2 ANQGSEA. J lost 8 bases, V lost 7 bases, and 9 bases had no gene match. CDR3: CSATGTGGEKLFF. Here the CDR3 DNA reads TGCAGCGCAACGGGGACAGGAGGAGAAAAACTGTTTTTT.

V usage is TRBV4-3 and J usage is TRBJ2-5; the match to TRBD2 covers 14 bases. The J call is in doubt because the DNA end fits TRBJ2-7 better. CDR1 is LGHNA and CDR2 is YSLEER in the germline V gene. The CDR3 length is 16 residues. This CDR3 reads CASSQMTSGRAYEQYF. The CDR3 DNA sequence: TGCGCCAGCAGCCAAATGACTAGCGGGAGGGCCTACGAGCAGTACTTC.

The V and J genes are TRBV4-1 and TRBJ2-1; unclear D gene. The CDR3 contains 15 residues. Trimming took off 1 base at V and 3 bases at J, with 10 bases between the two ends. Germline assignment: CDR1 MGHRA and CDR2 YSYEKL. The CDR3 reads CASSQGISLYNEQFF. In DNA, the CDR3 is TGCGCCAGCAGCCAAGGTATTAGTCTCTACAATGAGCAGTTCTTC.

The genes are TRBV20-1 and TRBJ2-3; 7 nucleotides line up with TRBD2. Germline values: CDR1 DFQATT, CDR2 SNEGSKA (reference sequence). V shed 7 bases and J 0 bases; nucleotides not matched to a gene: 4. The CDR3 spans 13 residues. The CDR3, as DNA: TGCAGTGGAGGGAGGGCGAGCACAGATACGCAGTATTTT. This gives the protein CSGGRASTDTQYF.

This chain links TRBV25-1 with TRBJ2-7; D possibly corresponds to TRBD1 (6 bases). CDR1 is MGHDK, CDR2 SYGVNS, per germline. This CDR3 region has 14 residues. Trimming shortened V by 3 bases and J by 2 bases, and 11 bases separated the two germline ends. CDR3 nucleotides: TGTGCCAGCAGTGAGGCTGGACAGCCCTACGAGCAGTACTTC. Translating gives CASSEAGQPYEQYF.

This clonotype was seen only a few times. This chain joins TRBV20-1 and TRBJ2-7, with TRBD1 identical over 8 bases. J gave up 0 bases and V 6 bases, and 7 bases lay outside the gene matches. Germline CDR1 reads DFQATT; CDR2 reads SNEGSKA (reference sequence). CDR3 length: 14 amino acids. The CDR3 protein is CSATGGVSSYEQYF. The CDR3 bases are TGCAGTGCCACAGGGGGTGTAAGCTCCTACGAGCAGTACTTC.

The rearrangement uses TRBV7-8 and TRBJ1-2, with TRBD1 matching 7 bases. Germline CDR1 is SGHVS and CDR2 is FQNEAQ. CDR3 length: 18 residues. V shed 5 bases, J shed 8 bases, and the junction held 23 bases outside the gene matches. The CDR3 loop is CASSPNRVLTGPFRGYTF. CDR3 in DNA: TGTGCCAGCAGCCCCAATAGGGTTTTGACAGGGCCGTTTCGGGGCTACACCTTC.

This clonotype was found a few times. This chain joins TRBV12-3 or TRBV12-4 and TRBJ1-5; D is undetermined. The CDR3 runs to 12 residues. Trimming left V 4 bases short and J 4 bases short, with 5 bases between. The CDR3 DNA sequence: TGTGCCAGCAGTTCGTATAATCAGCCCCAGCATTTT. This gives the protein CASSSYNQPQHF.

This clonotype was detected a few times. The chain is built from TRBV4-1 and TRBJ1-5; possibly TRBD1 for D (6 bases). The CDR3 is 17 amino acids. Germline V gene lookup returns CDR1 MGHRA and CDR2 YSYEKL. V lost 0 bases to trimming and J lost 9 bases, with 21 bases between them. The chain's CDR3 is CASSQDPPRGAGPPQHF. CDR3 sequence (DNA): TGCGCCAGCAGCCAAGATCCCCCTCGGGGGGCAGGGCCGCCCCAGCATTTT.

V gene TRBV12-3 or TRBV12-4 combines with J gene TRBJ2-5, with D perhaps matching TRBD1 or TRBD2 (8 bases each). Trimming left V 9 bases short and J 4 bases short, with 33 bases between. This CDR3 has 19 amino acids. DNA of the CDR3: TGTGCCAGTAGTCTACTTACAGGGGGTTCAGCGGGAGTGAGAGAGACCCAGTACTTC. Its translation is CASSLLTGGSAGVRETQYF.

This clonotype appeared many times. The genes are TRBV20-1 and TRBJ2-1; 9 bases agree with TRBD2. With 3 bases clipped from V and 9 bases from J, the junction kept 12 bases outside the gene matches. This CDR3 comprises 15 residues. CDR1 is DFQATT, CDR2 SNEGSKA, per germline (reference sequence). CDR3 in amino acids: CSASGGRASLGEQFF. The CDR3 nucleotides read TGCAGTGCTAGTGGCGGGAGGGCCTCATTGGGTGAGCAGTTCTTC.

J is TRBJ1-1 and V is TRBV4-2, with D possibly being TRBD1 (5 bases). V was trimmed by 0 bases and J by 5 bases, leaving 13 bases between them. Germline V gene data show CDR1 as LGHNA and CDR2 as YNFKEQ. The CDR3 sequence is 15 residues long. CDR3 in amino acids: CASSQDAGYVTEAFF. CDR3 bases: TGTGCCAGCAGCCAAGATGCAGGGTATGTGACTGAAGCTTTCTTT.

In its sample, this clonotype was seen a few times. The rearrangement joins TRBV6-5 to TRBJ1-2; 9 nucleotides agree with TRBD1. Germline V lookup: CDR1 MNHEY, CDR2 SVGAGI. The CDR3 covers 14 residues. V shed 3 bases, J shed 6 bases, and the junction held 5 bases outside the gene matches. CDR3 nucleotides: TGTGCCAGCAGTTATTCCACAGGGGGCGATGGCTACACCTTC. Protein product: CASSYSTGGDGYTF.

This chain uses TRBV12-3 or TRBV12-4 with TRBJ2-7; D is ambiguous. V was shortened by 8 bases and J by 1 base, with 12 bases between the two germline ends. This CDR3 has 13 residues. CDR3 in amino acids: CASGLTGSYEQYF. In DNA, the CDR3 is TGTGCCAGCGGATTGACCGGTTCCTACGAGCAGTACTTC.

This clonotype has more than one count but fewer than ten. V and J are TRBV9 and TRBJ2-7; D assignment may be TRBD1 or TRBD2 (5 bases each). Germline values: CDR1 SGDLS, CDR2 YYNGEE. The CDR3 has 12 residues. Deletions cut 3 bases from V and 7 bases from J, with 11 bases between. Written as DNA, the CDR3 is TGTGCCAGCAGCGCCGGGGCACCTGAGCAGTACTTC. Translation: CASSAGAPEQYF.

This clonotype has a handful of counts. The genes are TRBV5-1 and TRBJ2-1; 8 nucleotides align to TRBD2. From germline, CDR1 is SGHRS and CDR2 YFSETQ. V shed 3 bases and J 8 bases; nucleotides not matched to a gene: 7. This CDR3 region has 14 residues. The CDR3 DNA follows: TGCGCCAGCAGCTCGGGAGGGCCCGGGGATGAGCAGTTCTTC. This codes for CASSSGGPGDEQFF.

The genes are TRBV9 and TRBJ1-5, with 9 bases aligning to TRBD1. The V gene's germline CDR1 is SGDLS and CDR2 YYNGEE. The CDR3 extends over 18 amino acids. V was clipped by 1 base and J by 2 bases; unmatched bases: 10. CDR3 DNA sequence: TGTGCCAGCAGCGTAAGGACAGGGGAAAAGGTCGGCAATCAGCCCCAGCATTTT. This encodes CASSVRTGEKVGNQPQHF.

This clonotype was counted between two and nine times. V is TRBV6-6 and J is TRBJ1-2; D is unclear. V lost 4 bases and J 8 bases, leaving 20 bases between the germline ends. This CDR3 comprises 15 residues. Germline CDR1 is MNHNY and CDR2 is SVGAGI (reference sequence). The CDR3 is CASSLAEDTGKGYTF. The CDR3 DNA is TGTGCCAGCAGTTTGGCAGAGGATACCGGCAAGGGCTACACCTTC.

This rearrangement joins TRBV20-1 to TRBJ2-5; D may be TRBD2 (5 bases). This CDR3 is 11 amino acids long. CDR1 and CDR2 (germline): DFQATT, SNEGSKA (reference sequence). Trimming shortened V by 6 bases and J by 5 bases, and 10 bases separated the two germline ends. As DNA, the CDR3 is TGCAGTGCGGAGAGGGTGGAGACCCAGTACTTC. Translated, it gives CSAERVETQYF.

This clonotype was detected a few times. J is TRBJ2-1 and V is TRBV20-1; 12 nucleotides align to TRBD2. V was pared by 3 bases and J by 4 bases, with 4 bases of the junction left unmatched. From germline, CDR1 is DFQATT and CDR2 SNEGSKA (reference sequence). This CDR3 has 15 amino acids. The DNA of the CDR3 is TGCAGTGCTAGTAATCTAGCGGGAGGGTACAATGAGCAGTTCTTC. Translated, it gives CSASNLAGGYNEQFF.

The chain joins TRBV29-1 to TRBJ2-3, with no clear D. Germline CDR1 and CDR2: SQVTM and ANQGSEA. V shed 4 bases and J shed 5 bases, with 13 bases lying between them. The CDR3 length is 13 residues. The DNA for the CDR3 is TGCAGCGTTGTTCGGGCAAGGAGAGATACGCAGTATTTT. It is translated as CSVVRARRDTQYF.

This clonotype was observed a few times. The chain couples TRBV12-3 or TRBV12-4 to TRBJ2-6; D possibly corresponds to TRBD1 (5 bases). V lost 6 bases to trimming and J lost 2 bases, with 8 bases between them. The CDR3 contains 14 residues. The CDR3 DNA sequence: TGTGCCAGCAGACAGACAGCTGGGGCCAACGTCCTGACTTTC. Its protein product is CASRQTAGANVLTF.

The chain uses TRBV28 and TRBJ1-6; 7 bases map to TRBD1. CDR1 is MDHEN and CDR2 is SYDVKM in the germline V gene. There are 15 residues in the CDR3. V was clipped by 5 bases and J by 8 bases; unmatched bases: 9. CDR3 in DNA: TGTGCCAGCAGTCCCTCGTCCAGGGGGGATTCACCCCTCCACTTT. It translates to CASSPSSRGDSPLHF.

This clonotype showed up just a few times. The V and J genes are TRBV11-2 and TRBJ2-5, with TRBD1 matching 11 bases. Trimming at V came to 5 bases and at J to 4 bases, leaving 9 bases not matched to a gene. Looked up from germline, CDR1 is SGHAT and CDR2 is FQNNGV. The CDR3 runs 16 residues. CDR3 in DNA: TGTGCCAGCAGCCCAGGGACAGGGGGAATAGGAGAGACCCAGTACTTC. Protein product: CASSPGTGGIGETQYF.

On this clonotype itself: The junction does not match germline at one end; this may be a read error. V is TRBV29-1 and J is TRBJ2-5, with TRBD2 identical over 10 bases. Germline values: CDR1 SQVTM, CDR2 ANQGSEA. The CDR3 spans 12 residues. The DNA for the CDR3 is TGCAGCGCCGAGAGCGGGGGGGAGATCCAGTACTTC. This encodes CSAESGGEIQYF.

There are a few counts of this clonotype. The chain employs TRBV12-3 or TRBV12-4 and TRBJ2-5, with D maybe TRBD2 (5 bases). The ends were cut back, 1 base at V and 2 bases at J, with 8 bases in the middle. The CDR3 runs to 14 residues. The CDR3 bases are TGTGCCAGCAGTTTAGAGAGGGTTCAAGAGACCCAGTACTTC. Translation: CASSLERVQETQYF.

The rearrangement uses TRBV7-9 and TRBJ2-5, with D maybe TRBD1 (5 bases). Trimming removed 1 base at V and 4 bases at J, with 10 bases between. Germline lookup yields CDR1 SEHNR and CDR2 FQNEAQ (reference sequence). The CDR3 has 14 residues. This CDR3 is CASSLEGPRETQYF. The CDR3 region has the DNA TGTGCCAGCAGCTTAGAGGGGCCCCGAGAGACCCAGTACTTC.

This clonotype was seen a handful of times. V is TRBV6-5 and J is TRBJ1-1, with TRBD1 matching over 7 bases. CDR1 is MNHEY, CDR2 SVGAGI, per germline. The CDR3 contains 10 residues. The V and J ends lost 10 bases and 8 bases, in that order; junction bases with no gene match: 4. The CDR3 reads CATKQGEAFF. As DNA, the CDR3 is TGTGCCACCAAACAGGGGGAAGCTTTCTTT.

The chain uses TRBV20-1 and TRBJ2-1, with TRBD2 matching over 9 bases. This CDR3 is built from 15 residues. Germline V gene data show CDR1 as DFQATT and CDR2 as SNEGSKA (reference sequence). J was trimmed by 0 bases and V by 5 bases; bases with no gene match: 5. Here the CDR3 reads CSASLAGSSYNEQFF. The CDR3, as DNA: TGCAGTGCTTCCCTAGCGGGGAGCTCCTACAATGAGCAGTTCTTC.